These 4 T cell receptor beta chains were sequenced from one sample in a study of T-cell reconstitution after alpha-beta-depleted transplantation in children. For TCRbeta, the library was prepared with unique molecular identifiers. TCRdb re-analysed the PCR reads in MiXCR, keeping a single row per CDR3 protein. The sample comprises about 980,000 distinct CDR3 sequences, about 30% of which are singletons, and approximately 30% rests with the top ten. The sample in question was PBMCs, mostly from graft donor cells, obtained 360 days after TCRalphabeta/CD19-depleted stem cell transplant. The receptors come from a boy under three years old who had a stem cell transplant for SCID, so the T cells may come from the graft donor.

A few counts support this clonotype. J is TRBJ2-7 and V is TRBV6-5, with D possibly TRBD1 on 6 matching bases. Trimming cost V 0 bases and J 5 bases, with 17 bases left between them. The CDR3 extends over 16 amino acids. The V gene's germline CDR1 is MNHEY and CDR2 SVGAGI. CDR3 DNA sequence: TGTGCCAGCAGTTACTCGGTTGCCTCGGCAGGGGACGAGCAGTACTTC. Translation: CASSYSVASAGDEQYF.

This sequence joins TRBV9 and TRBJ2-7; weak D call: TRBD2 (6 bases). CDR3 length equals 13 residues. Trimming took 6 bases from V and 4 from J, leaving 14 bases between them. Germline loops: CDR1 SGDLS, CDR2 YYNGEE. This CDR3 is CASNPTGVYEQYF. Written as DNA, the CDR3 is TGTGCCAGCAACCCGACGGGGGTATACGAGCAGTACTTC.

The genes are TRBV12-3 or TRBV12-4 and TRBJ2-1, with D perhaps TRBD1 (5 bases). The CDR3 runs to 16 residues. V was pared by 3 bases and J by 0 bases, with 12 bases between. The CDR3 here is CASSLLGHSSYNEQFF. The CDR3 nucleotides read TGTGCCAGCAGTTTGCTAGGACACAGCTCCTACAATGAGCAGTTCTTC.

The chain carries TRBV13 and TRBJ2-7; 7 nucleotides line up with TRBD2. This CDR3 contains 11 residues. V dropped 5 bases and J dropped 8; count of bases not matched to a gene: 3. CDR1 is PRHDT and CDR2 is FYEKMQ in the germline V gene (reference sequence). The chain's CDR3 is CASSRGDKQYF. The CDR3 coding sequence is TGTGCCAGCAGCCGGGGGGATAAGCAGTACTTC.